Below are 7 T cell receptor beta chains sequenced from a single sample in a study of T cell repertoires in cytomegalovirus infection (dated by TCRdb to the late 2010s). Sequenced on an Illumina HiSeq 1500. TCRdb reprocessed the public reads (quality trimming at Q25 with fastp, clone calling with MiXCR) and kept in-frame beta chains. Rows are unified per CDR3 protein, each entry keeping the most common DNA and genes. The sample data list 600,000 to 700,000 distinct CDR3 sequences, and 30% to 35% of these were observed just once. 15% to 20% of the sample is held by the ten biggest clonotypes. These receptors' targets are unknown. Taken with the paper, the label for treatment or condition translates to: in vitro stimulation with specific CMV peptide epitopes to enrich CMV-specific T cells. The source was cultured PBMCs, collected from culture after CMV antigen stimulation. All receptors come from a human donor in good health (CMV status not recorded). Some clones in this sample may be carry-over from other donors' samples.

This clonotype was seen a handful of times. The chain uses TRBV12-3 or TRBV12-4 and TRBJ2-1; TRBD2 might be the D (5 bases). This CDR3 is built from 13 residues. The ends were cut back, 3 bases at V and 5 bases at J, with 8 bases in the middle. CDR3 nucleotide sequence: TGTGCCAGCAGTTTTCGAGCGGACAATGAGCAGTTCTTC. Amino acid sequence: CASSFRADNEQFF.

This clonotype came up many times. This chain links TRBV7-2 with TRBJ2-1; D is tentatively TRBD1 or TRBD2 (7 bases each). The CDR3 has 14 amino acids. V was clipped by 5 bases and J by 9 bases, with 17 bases between them. Germline V lookup: CDR1 SGHTA, CDR2 FQGNSA. CDR3 sequence (DNA): TGTGCCAGCAGCCCTAGACAGGGAGGGAGTGAGCAGTTCTTC. Its translation is CASSPRQGGSEQFF.

The chain combines TRBV4-2 with TRBJ2-3, with 8 bases fitting TRBD1. This CDR3 has 14 residues. The germline gives CDR1 LGHNA, CDR2 YNFKEQ. The junction had 2 bases not matched to a gene; V was cut back by 5 bases and J by 1 base. In DNA form, the CDR3 reads TGTGCCAGCAGCAAACAGGGGGGCACAGATACGCAGTATTTT. It yields the protein CASSKQGGTDTQYF.

The chain uses TRBV28 and TRBJ1-2; perhaps TRBD1 as D (6 bases). Germline values: CDR1 MDHEN, CDR2 SYDVKM. The CDR3 length is 15 residues. Between the trimmed V and J ends, which lost 4 bases and 6 bases, there was a span of 18 bases. CDR3 DNA sequence: TGTGCCAGCAGTTACGGGTCGCGGGGGCAGGATGGCTACACCTTC. Translating gives CASSYGSRGQDGYTF.

The chain joins TRBV19 to TRBJ2-1; D is ambiguous. Germline V gene lookup returns CDR1 LNHDA and CDR2 SQIVND (reference sequence). This CDR3 contains 15 residues. V gave up 6 bases and J gave up 2 bases, with 14 bases separating them. The CDR3: CASSLTPLTYNEQFF. CDR3 coding DNA: TGTGCCAGTAGCTTGACTCCGCTTACCTACAATGAGCAGTTCTTC. The whole variable domain, filled in from reference TRBV19 and TRBJ2-1, reads DGGITQSPKYLFRKEGQNVTLSCEQNLNHDAMYWYRQDPGQGLRLIYYSQIVNDFQKGDIAEGYSVSREKKESFPLTVTSAQKNPTAFYLCASSLTPLTYNEQFFGPGTRLTVL.

The chain employs TRBV19 and TRBJ1-4; possibly TRBD1 for D (6 bases). Germline V gene sequence: CDR1 LNHDA, CDR2 SQIVND (reference sequence). The CDR3 totals 14 residues. Deletions cut 7 bases from V and 12 bases from J, with 21 bases between. CDR3 sequence reads: CASTSKQGRAELFF. Written as DNA, the CDR3 is TGTGCCAGTACGTCGAAACAGGGCCGGGCGGAACTGTTTTTT.

This clonotype was observed a few times. This rearrangement joins TRBV6-7 to TRBJ1-4; D might be TRBD1 (6 bases). TRBV6-7 is an ORF, with its function uncertain. Trimming took 9 bases from V and 8 from J, leaving 22 bases between them. The CDR3 spans 15 residues. The CDR3 DNA is TGTGCCAGTGGAAACTCAACAGGGAGTCCCGAAAAACTGTTTTTT. Amino acid sequence: CASGNSTGSPEKLFF.